This T cell receptor beta chain was retrieved from a study of sequential checkpoint blockade in melanoma. This sample's treatment: randomized to nivolumab then ipilimumab (arm A) or the reverse (arm B). Sorted cells were live CD3+CD8+, lacking CD19 and CD56, from PBMCs. This CDR3 comprises 16 residues. Germline V gene data show CDR1 as KGHSH and CDR2 as LQKENI. Trimming took off 2 bases at V and 3 bases at J, with 16 bases between the two ends. Clones were read by immunoSEQ multiplex PCR, and TCRdb kept only the in-frame ones, dropping some. The sample carries 20,000 to 25,000 clones, about four fifths recorded once.

The sample in question was CD8+ T cells sorted from blood (inferred from file names), obtained from a patient given nivolumab and ipilimumab in sequence. The rearrangement uses TRBV18 and TRBJ1-2; D is undetermined. The sequence was collected from a human donor with melanoma. The DNA for the CDR3 is TGTGCCAGCTCACCATTTAATCCTGGGCAGGACTATGGCTACACCTTC. Its translation: CASSPFNPGQDYGYTF.